One T cell receptor (beta chain) is described in this entry. The clone's antigen remains unknown. No base-level quality is on record; no much larger clone is a single base apart. Enrollment in ICON was initiated in early 2016, and the last patient was enrolled in late 2018. A subcohort of some 76 patients provided fresh tumor and matched uninvolved tissue for in-depth immune analyses, with TCR sequencing among those analyses. DNA for TCR sequencing was isolated from bulk tissue, and no cell sorting was done. These data belong to a study of tumor-infiltrating lymphocytes in localized non-small cell lung cancer (dated by TCRdb to the early 2020s). Notes on the research overall: Several histologies were represented in the cohort, which also included both smokers and never-smokers as well as patients whose samples were collected after neoadjuvant chemotherapy. From each patient came resected tumor tissue plus uninvolved lung tissue from that same patient, and the uninvolved lung tissue was described as non-adjacent to the tumor. TCR sequencing was one of several integrated assays, alongside flow cytometry, multiplex immunofluorescence, RNA-seq, exome sequencing and proteomics, applied to the same patients. In total, the ICON cohort was made up of about 160 surgical patients who had localized non-small cell lung cancer and whose tumors were resected. For more than 45 patients, immunoSEQ T-cell fraction was compared between paired tumor and uninvolved lung. What the work shows at the level of the full study, not this receptor alone: Because different assays used different pieces of the same tissue, intratumor heterogeneity could not be separated from technical variation. Recurrence-free survival showed no association with tumor T-cell fraction from TCR sequencing (p = 0.61). Because assay coverage varied across patients depending on available tissue quantity, TCR sequencing was performed for only a subset of the cohort. TCRbeta sequencing supported higher T cell infiltration in tumors than in uninvolved lung tissue, consistent with immunofluorescence CD3 counts. No difference in TCR-derived T-cell fraction was observed between the flow cytometry-defined immunotypes IM1 (good prognosis) and IM2 (poor prognosis).

TCR sequencing with the immunoSEQ assay provided the T-cell fraction in tumor and uninvolved lung tissue. The study's processing was this. To analyze survival, patients were divided into a high T-cell fraction group (upper tertile) and a low T-cell fraction group (lower two tertiles), and the two groups were compared using a log-rank test. A signed-rank test was used to test differences in T-cell fraction between paired tumor and uninvolved lung samples. TCRdb retrieved this table from immuneACCESS and kept in-frame rearrangements only. Not all clones are present; in checked studies, unresolved V genes account for under half, and no reason is known for the remainder. V and J calls and clone size are given by that table; D and trimming were obtained from the DNA. The sample records roughly 7,400 clones, about 77% of which are singletons. Of the sample, 9% is held by the ten largest clones. CDR1 and CDR2 are drawn from the germline V gene: SGHVS, FQNEAQ. Compared with germline, V lacks 5 bases and J lacks 2 bases; bases without a gene match: 7. The CDR3 goes from the cysteine to the phenylalanine over 15 residues. CDR3 DNA is the only sequence kept; it has 45 bases, read in frame from the first base.

This TCR derives from a human donor with non-small cell lung cancer. Sequenced material: lung tumor tissue. The rearrangement joined TRBV7-8 to TRBJ2-5, with TRBD2 matching 8 junction bases. The nucleotide sequence reads TGTGCCAGCAGCCTAGGGGGGACTAGACAAGAGACCCAGTACTTC. Protein translation: CASSLGGTRQETQYF.